Presented here are 13 T cell receptor beta chains from one specimen sequenced in a study of identical twins. TCRdb re-analysed the 5' RACE reads in MiXCR, keeping a single row per CDR3 protein. The repertoire holds approximately 150,000 distinct CDR3 sequences, roughly 3.5% seen once, with around 8.1% in the top ten. The sample taken for sequencing was memory T cells sorted from blood. These receptors were obtained from a young man in good health.

This clonotype was found many times. The chain joins TRBV7-2 to TRBJ2-1; tentative D call: TRBD2 (6 bases). The CDR3 is made up of 13 amino acids. The ends were cut back, 8 bases at V and 4 bases at J, with 12 bases in the middle. Germline V gives CDR1 SGHTA, CDR2 FQGNSA. The DNA for the CDR3 is TGTGCCAGCGGATTCGCGGGGTACAATGAGCAGTTCTTC. It specifies CASGFAGYNEQFF. The full variable domain, in which reference TRBV7-2 and TRBJ2-1 provide the parts outside the CDR3, is GAGVSQSPSNKVTEKGKDVELRCDPISGHTALYWYRQSLGQGLEFLIYFQGNSAPDKSGLPSDRFSAERTGGSVSTLTIQRTQQEDSAVYLCASGFAGYNEQFFGPGTRLTVL.

There are a few counts of this clonotype. V and J are TRBV14 and TRBJ2-2, with 8 bases that match TRBD1. Germline trimming cut 5 bases from V and 4 bases from J; bases unmatched to any gene: 9. This CDR3 comprises 16 residues. Germline V gene data show CDR1 as SGHDN and CDR2 as FVKESK. This CDR3 reads CASSLAGTGSTGELFF. CDR3 nucleotides: TGTGCCAGCAGCTTAGCCGGGACAGGATCCACCGGGGAGCTGTTTTTT.

This clonotype occurred many times. The chain has TRBV20-1 and TRBJ1-5, with TRBD1 identical over 7 bases. The V gene end was trimmed by 3 bases and the J gene end by 9 bases; junction bases not matched to a gene: 5. Germline V gene sequence: CDR1 DFQATT, CDR2 SNEGSKA (reference sequence). The CDR3 consists of 12 residues. The chain's CDR3 is CSASEGALPQHF. In nucleotides, the CDR3 is TGCAGTGCTAGTGAGGGGGCCCTGCCCCAGCATTTT.

This clonotype was detected ten times or more. The V and J genes are TRBV30 and TRBJ2-7; TRBD2 matches at 7 bases. This CDR3 has 13 residues. V lost 3 bases to trimming and J lost 3 bases; unmatched junction nucleotides: 5. CDR1 is GTSNPN, CDR2 SVGIG, per germline (reference sequence). CDR3 region: CAWSSGTNYEQYF. The CDR3 nucleotides read TGTGCCTGGAGCAGCGGGACTAACTACGAGCAGTACTTC. The full variable domain, its missing parts supplied by reference TRBV30 and TRBJ2-7, is SQTIHQWPATLVQPVGSPLSLECTVEGTSNPNLYWYRQAAGRGLQLLFYSVGIGQISSEVPQNLSASRPQDRQFILSSKKLLLSDSGFYLCAWSSGTNYEQYFGPGTRLTVT.

This clonotype was detected many times. This chain links TRBV4-1 with TRBJ2-1, with TRBD1 as a possible D gene (7 bases). V shed 1 base and J shed 2 bases, with 9 bases lying between them. The CDR3 is made up of 15 amino acids. Germline CDR1 and CDR2: MGHRA and YSYEKL. This CDR3 is CASSQGGTAYNEQFF. In nucleotides, the CDR3 is TGCGCCAGCAGCCAAGGCGGGACAGCCTACAATGAGCAGTTCTTC.

This clonotype was counted at least ten times. V gene TRBV20-1 combines with J gene TRBJ2-1; 15 nucleotides align to TRBD2. The CDR3 has 15 residues. The germline V gene has CDR1 DFQATT and CDR2 SNEGSKA (reference sequence). Losses at the gene ends were 5 bases for V and 9 bases for J; bases not matched to a gene: 8. The CDR3 coding sequence is TGCAGTGCTCGGACTAGCGGGAGGGAGGCGGTTGAGCAGTTCTTC. The encoded protein is CSARTSGREAVEQFF.

In this sample, this clonotype turned up many times. The CDR3 DNA reads TGCAGTGCCACAGGGATCTTAATACCCTACAATGAGCAGTTCTTC. Its protein is CSATGILIPYNEQFF. This chain uses TRBV20-1 with TRBJ2-1; D is perhaps TRBD1 (6 bases). The CDR3 spans 15 residues. The V gene's germline CDR1 is DFQATT and CDR2 SNEGSKA (reference sequence). The V end lost 6 bases, the J end lost 2 bases, and 17 bases lay between the germline ends.

The table lists this clonotype with many counts. The chain combines TRBV11-1 with TRBJ2-3, with 11 bases aligning to TRBD2. The germline CDR1 and CDR2 sequences are SGHAT and FQDESV (reference sequence). The length of the CDR3 is 18 residues. V gave up 4 bases and J gave up 2 bases; unmatched junction bases: 11. The CDR3 sequence is CASSYPPGTSGITDTQYF. The DNA of the CDR3 is TGTGCCAGCAGCTACCCCCCAGGGACTAGCGGAATCACAGATACGCAGTATTTT.

At least ten counts were recorded for this clonotype. The chain couples TRBV11-3 to TRBJ2-1; the match to TRBD2 covers 8 bases. CDR3 size: 12 residues. The V gene end was trimmed by 0 bases and the J gene end by 12 bases; junction bases not matched to a gene: 1. Germline V gene sequence: CDR1 SGHNT, CDR2 YENEEA. CDR3 in DNA: TGTGCCAGCAGCTTAGATCGGGGGGGGCAGTTCTTC. It encodes CASSLDRGGQFF.

This clonotype was seen at least ten times. The chain employs TRBV20-1 and TRBJ1-4; tentatively, D is TRBD1 (5 bases). Germline loops: CDR1 DFQATT, CDR2 SNEGSKA (reference sequence). The CDR3 loop spans 13 amino acids. V dropped 5 bases and J dropped 5 bases, with 12 bases sitting between them. CDR3 nucleotides: TGCAGTGCTGTAGCCCCAGGGAATGAAAAACTGTTTTTT. Translated: CSAVAPGNEKLFF.

The sample holds many counts of this clonotype. The chain's CDR3 is CASSQKQAGIIRGYTF. In DNA, the CDR3 is TGTGCCAGCAGCCAAAAACAGGCCGGTATCATAAGAGGCTACACCTTC. The V call is TRBV3-1, the J call TRBJ1-2, with D perhaps matching TRBD1 (5 bases). The V and J ends lost 2 bases and 8 bases respectively, with 21 bases between them. The CDR3 is 16 amino acids. Germline loops: CDR1 LGHDT, CDR2 YNNKEL (reference sequence).

This clonotype was found many times. The genes are TRBV7-9 and TRBJ2-1, with 7 bases aligning to TRBD2. Losses at the gene ends were 1 base for V and 4 bases for J; bases not matched to a gene: 10. From germline, CDR1 is SEHNR and CDR2 FQNEAQ (reference sequence). This CDR3 spans 17 amino acids. The CDR3 here is CASSLDGASGPYNEQFF. The CDR3 DNA is TGTGCCAGCAGCTTAGATGGGGCTAGCGGCCCATACAATGAGCAGTTCTTC.

This clonotype came up many times. V and J are TRBV7-9 and TRBJ2-5, with D possibly being TRBD1 or TRBD2 (5 bases each). The CDR3 has 14 amino acids. Germline V gene lookup returns CDR1 SEHNR and CDR2 FQNEAQ (reference sequence). With 5 bases removed from V and 10 bases from J, the gap between germline ends came to 20 bases. The CDR3, as DNA: TGTGCCAGCAGCATCGGGACCGACGGGCTGGACCAGTACTTC. Translation gives CASSIGTDGLDQYF.